The 13 T cell receptor beta chains reported below all come from one sample, sequenced in a study of shared clonotypes between healthy human individuals. The assay was immunoSEQ multiplex PCR, and TCRdb's table has in-frame clones only and misses some. The data show some 2.3 million clones, approximately 95% seen once. The sequenced sample consisted of naive CD4+ T cells from PBMCs. Subset noted: CD45RA+ positively selected. The receptors come from a man aged 18 to 29 in good health. Some clones in this sample may be carry-over from other donors' samples.

The chain uses TRBV15 and TRBJ2-3, with 7 bases that match TRBD1. The length of the CDR3 is 16 residues. Germline CDR1 reads LNHNV; CDR2 reads YYDKDF (reference sequence). The junction had 6 bases not matched to a gene; V was cut back by 0 bases and J by 3 bases. CDR3 region: CATSRDKGARTDTQYF. CDR3 bases: TGTGCCACCAGCAGAGATAAGGGGGCGCGGACAGATACGCAGTATTTT. The full variable domain, in which reference TRBV15 and TRBJ2-3 provide the parts outside the CDR3, is DAMVIQNPRYQVTQFGKPVTLSCSQTLNHNVMYWYQQKSSQAPKLLFHYYDKDFNNEADTPDNFQSRRPNTSFCFLDIRSPGLGDTAMYLCATSRDKGARTDTQYFGPGTRLTVL.

The chain employs TRBV6-5 and TRBJ1-2, with TRBD1 as a possible D gene (5 bases). This CDR3 spans 16 amino acids. Trimming stripped 0 bases from V and 8 bases from J, with 19 bases between. Germline CDR1 MNHEY, CDR2 SVGAGI. The CDR3 here is CASSYSKKGRRSGYTF. The CDR3, as DNA: TGTGCCAGCAGTTACTCGAAGAAGGGGCGGCGTAGCGGCTACACCTTC.

As to this clone: This sample includes further DNA sequences coding for the same CDR3. The chain combines TRBV2 with TRBJ1-3; tentatively, D is TRBD1 (5 bases). This CDR3 is built from 15 residues. V lost 6 bases and J lost 0, with 12 bases in between. The germline V gene encodes CDR1 SNHLY and CDR2 FYNNEI. CDR3 protein: CASSRTTSSGNTIYF. The CDR3 nucleotides read TGTGCCAGCAGCCGGACAACCAGCTCTGGAAACACCATATATTTT.

The chain has TRBV6-1 and TRBJ1-5; a possible D gene is TRBD1 (5 bases). The V gene's germline CDR1 is MNHNS and CDR2 SASEGT. V gave up 3 bases and J gave up 4 bases, with 10 bases separating them. The CDR3 runs to 14 residues. The CDR3, as DNA: TGTGCCAGCAGTGACAGGGTCAGAAATCAGCCCCAGCATTTT. Translation gives CASSDRVRNQPQHF.

As for this clone: Other nucleotide sequences in the sample specify the same CDR3. The rearrangement uses TRBV28 and TRBJ2-5, with no clear D. The CDR3 runs 12 residues. Trimming left V 4 bases short and J 2 bases short, with 5 bases between. The germline CDR1 and CDR2 sequences are MDHEN and SYDVKM. Written as DNA, the CDR3 is TGTGCCAGCAGTTCTCCTCAAGAGACCCAGTACTTC. This encodes CASSSPQETQYF.

This rearrangement joins TRBV28 to TRBJ1-1; unclear D gene. Trimming cost V 7 bases and J 2 bases, with 5 bases left between them. CDR3 length equals 11 residues. Germline V gene sequence: CDR1 MDHEN, CDR2 SYDVKM. The CDR3 nucleotides are TGTGCCAGCATTACCAACACTGAAGCTTTCTTT. Encoded protein: CASITNTEAFF. Variable domain in full (rest from reference TRBV28 and TRBJ1-1): DVKVTQSSRYLVKRTGEKVFLECVQDMDHENMFWYRQDPGLGLRLIYFSYDVKMKEKGDIPEGYSVSREKKERFSLILESASTNQTSMYLCASITNTEAFFGQGTRLTVV.

This chain uses TRBV9 with TRBJ1-4, with D possibly TRBD1 on 6 matching bases. The germline V and J ends were trimmed by 2 bases and 3 bases, with 14 bases remaining between them. This CDR3 comprises 16 residues. Germline V CDR1 and CDR2: SGDLS, YYNGEE. The CDR3, as DNA: TGTGCCAGCAGCGTGAACCCAGGGGCGTCTAATGAAAAACTGTTTTTT. This translates into CASSVNPGASNEKLFF.

The genes are TRBV5-4 and TRBJ2-3; TRBD2 agrees at 11 bases. V shed 6 bases, J shed 2 bases, and the junction held 8 bases outside the gene matches. The germline V gene has CDR1 SGHNT and CDR2 YYREEE (reference sequence). This CDR3 region has 16 residues. Here the CDR3 reads CASTSGTSGFTDTQYF. CDR3 bases: TGTGCCAGCACATCCGGGACTAGCGGCTTCACAGATACGCAGTATTTT.

The chain combines TRBV6-1 with TRBJ2-7; D gene ambiguous. V shed 2 bases and J shed 5 bases, with 13 bases lying between them. The CDR3 sequence is 14 residues long. The germline gives CDR1 MNHNS, CDR2 SASEGT. The CDR3 region is CASSELGVIHEQYF. In DNA, the CDR3 is TGTGCCAGCAGTGAACTTGGAGTAATCCACGAGCAGTACTTC.

The chain has TRBV27 and TRBJ2-7; maybe TRBD2 (5 bases). Trimming took 5 bases from V and 0 from J, leaving 17 bases between them. This CDR3 has 16 residues. The germline V gene encodes CDR1 MNHEY and CDR2 SMNVEV (reference sequence). CDR3 coding DNA: TGTGCCAGCAGTCCGGACGGGGAGCGGAGCTCCTACGAGCAGTACTTC. Its protein is CASSPDGERSSYEQYF.

V and J are TRBV11-2 and TRBJ1-2, with 8 bases matching TRBD1. CDR1 SGHAT and CDR2 FQNNGV come from the germline V gene. CDR3 length: 17 residues. The V segment lost 5 bases and the J segment 0 bases; nucleotides outside the gene matches: 11. CDR3 bases: TGTGCCAGCAGCCAAATCCGGACAGGGCTTTCTAACTATGGCTACACCTTC. Translated: CASSQIRTGLSNYGYTF.

This sequence joins TRBV18 and TRBJ2-5, with 9 bases that match TRBD2. Trimming cost V 2 bases and J 4 bases; bases outside gene matches: 11. Germline CDR1 and CDR2: KGHSH and LQKENI. This CDR3 comprises 17 residues. CDR3 DNA sequence: TGTGCCAGCTCACCATTATCTAGCGGGATTTCCGCAGAGACCCAGTACTTC. Translation gives CASSPLSSGISAETQYF.

This chain connects TRBV6-6 to TRBJ2-1, with 7 bases lining up with TRBD2. Germline V lookup: CDR1 MNHNY, CDR2 SVGAGI (reference sequence). The CDR3 extends over 14 amino acids. V was pared by 5 bases and J by 9 bases, with 10 bases of the junction left unmatched. CDR3 sequence (DNA): TGTGCCAGCAGTGGGACCTCTCCGGGGGGTGAGCAGTTCTTC. Protein: CASSGTSPGGEQFF.